The 3 T cell receptor beta chains listed next were all sequenced from one sample in a study of cytomegalovirus exposure and HLA in healthy donors (dated by TCRdb to 2015 to 2018). Library preparation used the immunoSEQ multiplex PCR assay. For the multiplex PCR, a mixture combining 60 forward primers for TCR Vbeta segments and 13 reverse primers for TCR Jbeta segments was used. This immuneACCESS table, as held by TCRdb, lists in-frame sequences with V and J called but not all clones. Of the missing ones, under half trace to an unresolved V gene in checked studies; the others have no known cause. This sample lists roughly 110,000 clones; 74% were detected once. 2% to 2.5% of the sample goes to the ten largest clones. Sequencing was carried out using PBMCs. Every receptor here comes from a human donor in good health.

In this sample, this clone turned up once. The chain uses TRBV28 and TRBJ2-7; D not certain. This CDR3 contains 12 residues. Trimming removed 3 bases from V and 1 base from J, with 4 bases in between. CDR1 and CDR2 from the germline V gene are MDHEN and SYDVKM. In DNA, the CDR3 is TGTGCCAGCAGTTTCTTATCCTACGAGCAGTACTTC. It encodes CASSFLSYEQYF.

V gene TRBV30 combines with J gene TRBJ1-1, with D possibly TRBD1 on 5 matching bases. CDR3 length: 16 residues. Between the trimmed V and J ends, which lost 2 bases and 0 bases, there was a span of 16 bases. CDR1 GTSNPN and CDR2 SVGIG come from the germline V gene (reference sequence). This chain's CDR3 is CAWSSLQGLLNTEAFF. CDR3 DNA: TGTGCCTGGAGTTCCCTGCAGGGTCTGTTGAACACTGAAGCTTTCTTT.

The gene calls are TRBV28 and TRBJ2-1; D is possibly TRBD2 (5 bases). The germline CDR1 and CDR2 sequences are MDHEN and SYDVKM. CDR3 length: 16 residues. V was pared by 3 bases and J by 7 bases, with 19 bases between. CDR3 residues: CASSLYAGLIGNEQFF. CDR3 sequence (DNA): TGTGCCAGCAGTTTGTACGCGGGCCTCATTGGAAATGAGCAGTTCTTC.